This entry lists 9 T cell receptor beta chains sequenced from one sample in a study of patients and donors after allogeneic stem cell transplantation (dated by TCRdb to 2018 to 2020). The protocol used for the library was RT-PCR. The instrument was a NextSeq 550. TCRdb's own reprocessing of the public reads used fastp at Q25 and MiXCR and kept productive beta chains. Here each entry gathers all rows of one CDR3 protein and keeps the most common genes and DNA. Counted in this sample were some 92,000 distinct CDR3 sequences; 40% to 60% of them appeared once. The ten largest clones add up to approximately 66% of the sample. The material sequenced was blood, either unsorted or a sorted T cell fraction (not recorded which). The source is a human donor who was either an allogeneic HSCT recipient or a stem cell or donor lymphocyte infusion donor (not recorded which). It is not recorded whose cells these are; they may come from a transplant donor.

This clonotype was seen a handful of times. This chain connects TRBV3-1 to TRBJ1-1; D may be TRBD1 (6 bases). The length of the CDR3 is 15 residues. With 0 bases removed from V and 3 bases from J, the gap between germline ends came to 11 bases. Germline lookup yields CDR1 LGHDT and CDR2 YNNKEL (reference sequence). CDR3 bases: TGTGCCAGCAGCCAAGAGAGGGGGGCGGACACTGAAGCTTTCTTT. This sequence encodes CASSQERGADTEAFF.

This chain joins TRBV6-5 and TRBJ1-2; weak D call: TRBD1 (5 bases). V was pared by 8 bases and J by 8 bases, with 15 bases between. The CDR3 runs 12 residues. In germline, CDR1 is MNHEY, CDR2 SVGAGI. DNA of the CDR3: TGTGCCAGCTCGAAAGGGGCGGGCGGCTACACCTTC. It translates to CASSKGAGGYTF.

Only a few counts were recorded for this clonotype. The chain recombines TRBV4-2 with TRBJ1-1, with TRBD1 as a possible D gene (5 bases). The CDR3 sequence is 15 residues long. Germline-derived CDR1 and CDR2 are LGHNA and YNFKEQ. Between the trimmed V and J ends, which lost 0 bases and 0 bases, there was a span of 8 bases. DNA for the CDR3: TGTGCCAGCAGCCAAGATTGGGGGGTGAACACTGAAGCTTTCTTT. It translates to CASSQDWGVNTEAFF.

J is TRBJ1-1 and V is TRBV29-1, with a weak D call TRBD1 (6 bases). The CDR3 contains 15 residues. Germline V CDR1 and CDR2: SQVTM, ANQGSEA. Deletions cut 4 bases from V and 1 base from J, with 16 bases between. CDR3 DNA sequence: TGCAGCGTTGTGAGGTGGGGGCAAAAGAACACTGAAGCTTTCTTT. Amino acids: CSVVRWGQKNTEAFF.

This clonotype was seen just once. A read error may produce the germline difference seen at one junction end. The gene calls are TRBV12-3 or TRBV12-4 and TRBJ1-2; possibly TRBD1 for D (5 bases). CDR3 length: 17 amino acids. CDR3 DNA sequence: TGTGCCAGCACCTCCGTAGGAGGGGTAGGCACTAACTTTGGCTACACCTTC. Translating it yields CASTSVGGVGTNFGYTF.

This clonotype occurred a few times. The V gene is TRBV4-3, the J gene TRBJ1-4, with D uncertain. The CDR3 totals 15 residues. The V end lost 1 base, the J end lost 5 bases, and 11 bases lay between the germline ends. Per the germline V gene, CDR1 is LGHNA and CDR2 is YSLEER. CDR3 amino acids: CASSQGGGANEKLFF. The CDR3 DNA sequence: TGCGCCAGCAGCCAAGGGGGAGGTGCAAATGAAAAACTGTTTTTT.

Only a few counts were recorded for this clonotype. The J gene is TRBJ1-2, the V gene TRBV7-8; weak D call: TRBD1 (5 bases). V was shortened by 2 bases and J by 1 base, with 8 bases between the two germline ends. CDR1 is SGHVS and CDR2 is FQNEAQ in the germline V gene. CDR3 length: 14 residues. CDR3 in DNA: TGTGCCAGCAGCTTATCCGACAGTAACTATGGCTACACCTTC. It specifies CASSLSDSNYGYTF.

In this sample, this clonotype turned up a few times. The gene calls are TRBV4-3 and TRBJ1-1, with D unclear. The CDR3 has 12 residues. The V end was cut by 0 bases, the J end by 10 bases, with 9 bases between. Germline CDR1 reads LGHNA; CDR2 reads YSLEER. CDR3 residues: CASSQDSGSAFF. CDR3 nucleotides: TGCGCCAGCAGCCAAGACTCGGGCTCAGCTTTCTTT.

CDR3 amino acids: CSANRQGGAPLHF. For the CDR3, the DNA is TGCAGTGCTAATCGACAGGGGGGTGCGCCCCTCCACTTT. The gene calls are TRBV20-1 and TRBJ1-6; 9 bases line up with TRBD1. This CDR3 spans 13 amino acids. Germline loops: CDR1 DFQATT, CDR2 SNEGSKA (reference sequence). V was clipped by 4 bases and J by 13 bases; unmatched bases: 8.